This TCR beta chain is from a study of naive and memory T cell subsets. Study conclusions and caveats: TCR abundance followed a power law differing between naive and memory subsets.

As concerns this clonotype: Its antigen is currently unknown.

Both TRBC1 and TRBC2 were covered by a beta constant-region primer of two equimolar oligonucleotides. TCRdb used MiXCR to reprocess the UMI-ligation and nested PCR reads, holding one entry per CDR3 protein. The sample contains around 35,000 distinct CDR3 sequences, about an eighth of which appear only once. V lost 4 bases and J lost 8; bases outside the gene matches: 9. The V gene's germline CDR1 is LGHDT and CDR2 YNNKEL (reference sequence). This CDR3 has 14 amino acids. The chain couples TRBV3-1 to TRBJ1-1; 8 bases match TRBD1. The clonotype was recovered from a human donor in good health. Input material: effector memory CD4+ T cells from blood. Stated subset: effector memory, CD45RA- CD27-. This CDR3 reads CASSLTGGIREAFF. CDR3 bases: TGTGCCAGCAGCCTTACAGGGGGAATACGGGAAGCTTTCTTT.